These 17 T cell receptor beta chains were sequenced from one sample in a study of T cell changes during pregnancy in multiple sclerosis. Only in-frame clones appear in the TCRdb table, and some are missing; sequencing was by immunoSEQ multiplex PCR. This sample has 65,000 to 80,000 clones, with around nine tenths found just once. Sequencing used CD4+ T cells from peripheral blood mononuclear cells, obtained before pregnancy. These receptors came from a female donor with multiple sclerosis, enrolled in a pregnancy study.

The table lists this clone with a few counts. DNA for the CDR3: TGTGCCAGCAGCGTGGGGGGACTAAACCACAATGAGCAGTTCTTC. It codes for CASSVGGLNHNEQFF. This chain connects TRBV9 to TRBJ2-1, with TRBD2 matching 7 bases. The V gene's germline CDR1 is SGDLS and CDR2 YYNGEE. The CDR3 is made up of 15 amino acids. Trimming cost V 2 bases and J 5 bases; bases outside gene matches: 7.

The chain couples TRBV25-1 to TRBJ1-1; D unclear. Trimming took 2 bases from V and 5 from J, leaving 15 bases between them. The CDR3 runs to 15 residues. The germline V gene encodes CDR1 MGHDK and CDR2 SYGVNS. Here the CDR3 DNA reads TGTGCCAGCAGTGAAACTGTTGCCTCGTGGACTGAAGCTTTCTTT. It translates to CASSETVASWTEAFF.

This chain joins TRBV5-8 and TRBJ1-2; D might be TRBD1 (5 bases). This CDR3 region has 13 residues. V dropped 4 bases and J dropped 8 bases, with 15 bases sitting between them. The V gene's germline CDR1 is SGHTS and CDR2 YDEGEE. CDR3 sequence (DNA): TGTGCCAGCAGCACTAAGGGGTGGAGAGGCTACACCTTC. This codes for CASSTKGWRGYTF. Full variable domain (outside the CDR3, taken from reference TRBV5-8 and TRBJ1-2): EAGVTQSPTHLIKTRGQQATLRCSPISGHTSVYWYQQALGLGLQFLLWYDEGEERNRGNFPPRFSGRQFPNYSSELNVNALELEDSALYLCASSTKGWRGYTFGSGTRLTVV.

This clone was observed a single time. V is TRBV19 and J is TRBJ1-1, with D possibly being TRBD1 (6 bases). This CDR3 contains 17 residues. Germline V gene data show CDR1 as LNHDA and CDR2 as SQIVND (reference sequence). V gave up 2 bases and J gave up 3 bases, with 19 bases separating them. The CDR3 here is CASSIRGAPSVDTEAFF. In DNA, the CDR3 is TGTGCCAGTAGTATACGGGGGGCCCCGTCCGTTGACACTGAAGCTTTCTTT.

This chain uses TRBV28 with TRBJ2-5, with 10 bases lining up with TRBD2. The germline V gene has CDR1 MDHEN and CDR2 SYDVKM. The CDR3 has 15 residues. Trimming cost V 2 bases and J 6 bases; bases outside gene matches: 6. In nucleotides, the CDR3 is TGTGCCAGCAGTTTACTAGCGGGAGTTGGGAAGACCCAGTACTTC. Amino acid sequence: CASSLLAGVGKTQYF. The whole variable domain, filled in from reference TRBV28 and TRBJ2-5, reads DVKVTQSSRYLVKRTGEKVFLECVQDMDHENMFWYRQDPGLGLRLIYFSYDVKMKEKGDIPEGYSVSREKKERFSLILESASTNQTSMYLCASSLLAGVGKTQYFGPGTRLLVL.

This chain uses TRBV6-4 with TRBJ2-4, with a weak D call TRBD2 (6 bases). Trimming pared 8 bases from V and 3 bases from J, leaving 14 bases between. Germline V gene data show CDR1 as MRHNA and CDR2 as SNTAGT. The length of the CDR3 is 14 residues. The CDR3, as DNA: TGTGCCAGCCCGGAGGGCATCGGCAAAAACATTCAGTACTTC. Amino acid sequence: CASPEGIGKNIQYF.

This clone was counted once. CDR3 in amino acids: CASRVGADTGELFF. DNA of the CDR3: TGTGCCAGCCGTGTTGGGGCGGACACCGGGGAGCTGTTTTTT. This chain uses TRBV5-6 with TRBJ2-2, with D perhaps TRBD1 (5 bases). Germline lookup yields CDR1 SGHDT and CDR2 YYEEEE. CDR3 length equals 14 residues. V lost 7 bases and J 3 bases, leaving 13 bases between the germline ends.

CDR3 protein: CASSRGGLAGEGQFF. CDR3 DNA: TGTGCCAGCAGCCGCGGTGGGCTAGCGGGAGAAGGGCAGTTCTTC. The chain couples TRBV7-3 to TRBJ2-1; 10 bases are a match to TRBD2. The germline gives CDR1 SGHTA, CDR2 FQGTGA. The CDR3 loop spans 15 amino acids. V lost 5 bases and J lost 12; bases outside the gene matches: 13.

This clone was recorded only once. The V and J genes are TRBV21-1 and TRBJ2-7; the table's D call of TRBD1 was not tested on the DNA. TRBV21-1 is termed a pseudogene. CDR3 length equals 15 residues. DNA of the CDR3: TGTGCCAGCAGCAAAGCCAGGAGACAGGGGTACGAGCAGTACTTC. Translating it yields CASSKARRQGYEQYF.

The rearrangement links TRBV19 to TRBJ2-5; 9 positions agree with TRBD1. The CDR3 contains 14 residues. CDR1 LNHDA and CDR2 SQIVND come from the germline V gene (reference sequence). Losses at the gene ends were 4 bases for V and 2 bases for J; bases not matched to a gene: 2. The CDR3 coding sequence is TGTGCCAGTAGTACTGGGACAGGGCAAGAGACCCAGTACTTC. Residues: CASSTGTGQETQYF. The full variable domain, completed using reference TRBV19 and TRBJ2-5, is DGGITQSPKYLFRKEGQNVTLSCEQNLNHDAMYWYRQDPGQGLRLIYYSQIVNDFQKGDIAEGYSVSREKKESFPLTVTSAQKNPTAFYLCASSTGTGQETQYFGPGTRLLVL.

This clone was observed a single time. The V gene is TRBV7-9, the J gene TRBJ2-7, with TRBD1 matching over 9 bases. This CDR3 contains 15 residues. The J segment lost 3 bases and the V segment lost 5 bases, leaving 8 bases of the junction unmatched. Germline V gene lookup returns CDR1 SEHNR and CDR2 FQNEAQ (reference sequence). The CDR3 spells CASSPTGTGFYEQYF. The CDR3 region has the DNA TGTGCCAGCAGCCCCACCGGGACAGGGTTCTACGAGCAGTACTTC.

This chain uses TRBV6-1 with TRBJ1-1, with TRBD1 matching 7 bases. Germline V gene lookup returns CDR1 MNHNS and CDR2 SASEGT. The length of the CDR3 is 15 residues. Germline trimming cut 4 bases from V and 1 base from J; bases unmatched to any gene: 6. The CDR3 DNA reads as TGTGCCAGCAGTGCCGCATGGACAGGGAACACTGAAGCTTTCTTT. This gives the protein CASSAAWTGNTEAFF.

The V and J genes are TRBV6-6 and TRBJ1-1, with 11 bases identical to TRBD1. Germline V CDR1 and CDR2: MNHNY, SVGAGI (reference sequence). V was pared by 6 bases and J by 6 bases, with 9 bases of the junction left unmatched. This CDR3 comprises 15 residues. Here the CDR3 reads CASRPRTGGSSEAFF. CDR3 sequence (DNA): TGTGCCAGCAGACCCCGGACAGGGGGCAGCTCTGAAGCTTTCTTT.

This sequence joins TRBV7-6 and TRBJ2-2; TRBD2 is a possible D gene (6 bases). The length of the CDR3 is 14 residues. Germline CDR1 reads SGHVS; CDR2 reads FNYEAQ. The ends were cut back, 4 bases at V and 4 bases at J, with 10 bases in the middle. The CDR3 reads CASSSSGGTGELFF. The CDR3 DNA reads as TGTGCCAGCAGCTCTTCCGGGGGCACCGGGGAGCTGTTTTTT. Based on the CDR3 plus reference TRBV7-6 and TRBJ2-2, the full variable domain is GAGVSQSPRYKVTKRGQDVALRCDPISGHVSLYWYRQALGQGPEFLTYFNYEAQQDKSGLPNDRFSAERPEGSISTLTIQRTEQRDSAMYRCASSSSGGTGELFFGEGSRLTVL.

The count of this clone is one. The genes are TRBV15 and TRBJ1-5, with D hard to call. This CDR3 is built from 15 residues. Looked up from germline, CDR1 is LNHNV and CDR2 is YYDKDF (reference sequence). V was pared by 5 bases and J by 0 bases, with 11 bases between. Written as DNA, the CDR3 is TGTGCCACCAGCGTTGGACTTTTTAGCAATCAGCCCCAGCATTTT. Residues: CATSVGLFSNQPQHF.

The CDR3 protein is CASSPSGPSGELFF. The CDR3 DNA reads as TGTGCCAGCTCACCGAGCGGCCCCTCCGGGGAGCTGTTTTTT. The V gene is TRBV18, the J gene TRBJ2-2, with D perhaps matching TRBD2 (5 bases). Germline V gives CDR1 KGHSH, CDR2 LQKENI. Trimming left V 3 bases short and J 6 bases short, with 11 bases between. The CDR3 runs to 14 residues.

The gene calls are TRBV12-2 and TRBJ2-1; the D segment call TRBD2 is taken from the table without a DNA check. TRBV12-2 is reported as a pseudogene. The CDR3 length is 14 residues. The CDR3: CASLERGPGNEQFF. The CDR3 bases are TGTGCAAGTCTGGAGCGGGGGCCGGGGAATGAGCAGTTCTTC.